This T cell receptor beta chain was sequenced in a study of T cells in Graves' hyperthyroidism and ophthalmopathy. Diagnosis relied on clinical symptoms, serum thyroxine and TRAb, thyroid ultrasound and orbital computed tomography. Using RNA transcripts as the source, TCR beta CDR3 regions were amplified. HTBI primers were used for first-round RT-PCR of the TCR CDR3. One entry per CDR3 protein results from TCRdb running MiXCR on the multiplex PCR reads. The repertoire has some 690,000 distinct CDR3 sequences, roughly 17% of them found once; the top ten carry about a sixth. The germline V gene encodes CDR1 KGHSH and CDR2 LQKENI. The CDR3 is 16 residues long. Trimming at V came to 4 bases and at J to 8 bases, leaving 11 bases not matched to a gene.

Sequencing used blood. The sequence was obtained from a man in his fifties or sixties with Graves' hyperthyroidism. The V call is TRBV18, the J call TRBJ2-1; 10 bases map to TRBD2. CDR3 coding DNA: TGTGCCAGCTCACAGTATTCTAGCGGGAGTGAACATGAGCAGTTCTTC. This sequence encodes CASSQYSSGSEHEQFF.